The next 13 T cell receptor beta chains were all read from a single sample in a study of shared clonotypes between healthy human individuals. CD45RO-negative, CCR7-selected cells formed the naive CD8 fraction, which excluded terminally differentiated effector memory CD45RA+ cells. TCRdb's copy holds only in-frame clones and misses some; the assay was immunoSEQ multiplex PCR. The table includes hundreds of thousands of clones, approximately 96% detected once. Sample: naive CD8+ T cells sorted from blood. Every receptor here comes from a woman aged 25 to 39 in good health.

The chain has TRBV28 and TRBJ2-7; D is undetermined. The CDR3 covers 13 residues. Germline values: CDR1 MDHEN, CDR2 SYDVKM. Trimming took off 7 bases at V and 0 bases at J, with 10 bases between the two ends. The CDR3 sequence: CASIPLYSYEQYF. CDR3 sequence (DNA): TGTGCCAGCATACCGCTATACTCCTACGAGCAGTACTTC.

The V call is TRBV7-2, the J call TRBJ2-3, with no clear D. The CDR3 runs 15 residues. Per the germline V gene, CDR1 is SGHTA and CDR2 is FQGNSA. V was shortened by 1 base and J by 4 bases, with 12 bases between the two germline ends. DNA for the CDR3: TGTGCCAGCAGCTTAGGGGCTAGTAATTCAGATACGCAGTATTTT. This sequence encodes CASSLGASNSDTQYF.

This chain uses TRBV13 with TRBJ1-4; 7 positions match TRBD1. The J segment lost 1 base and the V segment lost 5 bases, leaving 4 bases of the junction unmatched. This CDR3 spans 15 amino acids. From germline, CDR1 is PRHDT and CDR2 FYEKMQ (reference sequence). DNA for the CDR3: TGTGCCAGCAGCGCTCCAGGGGGAACTAATGAAAAACTGTTTTTT. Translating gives CASSAPGGTNEKLFF. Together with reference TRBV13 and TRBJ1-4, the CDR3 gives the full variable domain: AAGVIQSPRHLIKEKRETATLKCYPIPRHDTVYWYQQGPGQDPQFLISFYEKMQSDKGSIPDRFSAQQFSDYHSELNMSSLELGDSALYFCASSAPGGTNEKLFFGSGTQLSVL.

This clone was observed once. This CDR3 is CASGRTNPDYEQYF. CDR3 DNA sequence: TGTGCCAGCGGAAGGACGAATCCTGACTACGAGCAGTACTTC. This chain joins TRBV21-1 and TRBJ2-7. TRBV21-1 counts as a pseudogene. The CDR3 is 14 amino acids.

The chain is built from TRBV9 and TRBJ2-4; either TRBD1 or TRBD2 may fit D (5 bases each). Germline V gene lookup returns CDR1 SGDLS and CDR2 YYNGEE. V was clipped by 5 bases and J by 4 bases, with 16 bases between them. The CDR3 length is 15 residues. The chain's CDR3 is CASRLGRTQKNIQYF. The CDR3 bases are TGTGCCAGCAGACTAGGCAGGACACAGAAAAACATTCAGTACTTC.

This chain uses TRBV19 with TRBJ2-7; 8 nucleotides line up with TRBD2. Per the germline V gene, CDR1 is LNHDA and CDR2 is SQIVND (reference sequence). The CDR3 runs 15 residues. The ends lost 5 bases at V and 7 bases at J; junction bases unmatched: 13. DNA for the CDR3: TGTGCCAGTAGTCCCCGCGGTAGCGGGACGGAGGAGCAGTACTTC. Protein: CASSPRGSGTEEQYF.

CDR3 loop: CAITPDGSNYGYTF. As DNA, the CDR3 is TGTGCCATCACCCCCGATGGCAGCAACTATGGCTACACCTTC. V and J are TRBV10-3 and TRBJ1-2; D is ambiguous. The CDR3 extends over 14 amino acids. The V and J ends lost 7 bases and 2 bases respectively, with 14 bases between them. CDR1 ENHRY and CDR2 SYGVKD come from the germline V gene.

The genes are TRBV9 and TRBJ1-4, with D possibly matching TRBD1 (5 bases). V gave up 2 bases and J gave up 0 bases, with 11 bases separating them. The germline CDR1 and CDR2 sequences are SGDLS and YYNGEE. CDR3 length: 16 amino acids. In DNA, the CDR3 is TGTGCCAGCAGCGTTGAGGGGTTTACAACTAATGAAAAACTGTTTTTT. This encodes CASSVEGFTTNEKLFF.

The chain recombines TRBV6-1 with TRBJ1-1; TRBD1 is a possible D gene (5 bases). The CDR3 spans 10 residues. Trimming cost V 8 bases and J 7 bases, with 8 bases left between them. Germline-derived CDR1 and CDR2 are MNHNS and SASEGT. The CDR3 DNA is TGTGCCAGCGGGGACGGTGAAGCTTTCTTT. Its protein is CASGDGEAFF.

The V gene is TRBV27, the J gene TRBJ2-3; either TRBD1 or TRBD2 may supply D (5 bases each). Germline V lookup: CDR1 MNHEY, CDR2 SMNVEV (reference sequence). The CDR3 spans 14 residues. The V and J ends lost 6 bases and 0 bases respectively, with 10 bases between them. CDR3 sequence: CASRSGASTDTQYF. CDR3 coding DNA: TGTGCCAGCAGATCCGGGGCTAGCACAGATACGCAGTATTTT.

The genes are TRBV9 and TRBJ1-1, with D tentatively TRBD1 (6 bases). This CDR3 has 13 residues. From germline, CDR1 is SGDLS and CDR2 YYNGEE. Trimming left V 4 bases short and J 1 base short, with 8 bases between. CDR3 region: CASSRGGNTEAFF. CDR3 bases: TGTGCCAGCAGCCGAGGGGGGAACACTGAAGCTTTCTTT.

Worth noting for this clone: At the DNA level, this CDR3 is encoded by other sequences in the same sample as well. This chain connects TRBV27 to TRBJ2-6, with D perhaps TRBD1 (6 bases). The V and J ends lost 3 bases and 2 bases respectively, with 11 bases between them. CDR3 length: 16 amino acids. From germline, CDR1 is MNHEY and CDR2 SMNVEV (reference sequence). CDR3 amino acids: CASSFLQGTGANVLTF. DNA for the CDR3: TGTGCCAGCAGTTTTCTGCAGGGGACTGGGGCCAACGTCCTGACTTTC.

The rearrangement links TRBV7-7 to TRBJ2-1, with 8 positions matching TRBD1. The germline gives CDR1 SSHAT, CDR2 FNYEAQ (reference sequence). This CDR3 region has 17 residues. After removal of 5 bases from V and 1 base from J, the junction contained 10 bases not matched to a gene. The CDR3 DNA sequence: TGTGCCAGCAGCCAAAAACAGGGGGTGACATCCTACAATGAGCAGTTCTTC. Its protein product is CASSQKQGVTSYNEQFF. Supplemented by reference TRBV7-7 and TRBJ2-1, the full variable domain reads GAGVSQSPRYKVTKRGQDVTLRCDPISSHATLYWYQQALGQGPEFLTYFNYEAQPDKSGLPSDRFSAERPEGSISTLTIQRTEQRDSAMYRCASSQKQGVTSYNEQFFGPGTRLTVL.